This T cell receptor beta chain was profiled in a study of blood T cell repertoires in COVID-19 (TCRdb year 2020). Regarding the research as a whole: Samples from collaborators originated in the United States, Italy and Spain and spanned both the acute and convalescent phases of COVID-19. Where HLA class I and class II types were available, the types were taken from metadata supplied by the sample provider, not from assay-based typing. The sample metadata nearly always contained a de-identified subject ID, COVID-19 status, age in years and sex. A freely available public database, intended as a resource for researchers studying the immune response to SARS-CoV-2, is where the repertoires were released. The samples were drawn from the first 160 participants of the ongoing ImmuneRACE study and from some 1,300 subjects provided by 6 global collaborators. The dataset comprised deeply sampled blood TCRbeta repertoires from subjects exposed to, actively infected with, or recovered from COVID-19. The prospective study material was composed of cDNA or gDNA derived from T cells, B-cell-depleted T cells, or PBMCs. Summary of the overall study and its limitations: The amount of clinical and demographic metadata varied by source and participant and was provided uncurated.

The collaborating institutions used their own protocols to collect whole blood in K2EDTA tubes. For TCRbeta analysis, collaborators shipped samples as frozen whole blood, isolated PBMCs, or DNA extracted from either of those sample types. TCRbeta CDR3 regions were amplified from genomic DNA by means of the immunoSEQ Assay, a bias-controlled multiplex PCR. The study's processing was this. The number of nucleated cells in each sample was estimated by amplification of reference gene primers within the assay. To quantify the absolute abundance of each unique TCRbeta CDR3 rearrangement, sequence reads were collapsed and filtered. Productive Simpson clonality was computed per sample as the square root of Simpson's diversity index over productive rearrangements. Entries here come from immuneACCESS through TCRdb and include only in-frame sequences with V and J called. Some clones fail to appear in such tables; in the studies checked, an unresolved V gene covers under half of the shortfall, and the cause of the remainder is unknown. Clonal size and the V and J genes are those of that table, whereas D and trimming came from the DNA. The sample profile shows 180,000 or so clones; more than 80% of them were found once. The ten top clones hold less than 9% of the sample.

Comments on this clone: There is no known antigen for this receptor. No base quality values were provided; no much bigger clone lies one nucleotide off.

Sequenced sample: peripheral blood. The TCR comes from a woman aged 55-69 years with acute or convalescent COVID-19.

Here the CDR3 is given as CATSDTLAGVYEQFF. The DNA reads TGTGCCACCAGTGATACGCTAGCGGGAGTATATGAGCAGTTCTTC. Recombination linked TRBV24-1 to TRBJ2-1, with 10 bases in between that match TRBD2. The cysteine opens and the phenylalanine closes a CDR3 of 15 amino acids. Here the CDR3 DNA is all that survives: 45 bases in frame from base 1. CDR1 and CDR2 were assigned from the germline V gene as KGHDR and SFDVKD. V has 3 bases trimmed and J has 8 bases trimmed; junction bases matching no gene number 6.